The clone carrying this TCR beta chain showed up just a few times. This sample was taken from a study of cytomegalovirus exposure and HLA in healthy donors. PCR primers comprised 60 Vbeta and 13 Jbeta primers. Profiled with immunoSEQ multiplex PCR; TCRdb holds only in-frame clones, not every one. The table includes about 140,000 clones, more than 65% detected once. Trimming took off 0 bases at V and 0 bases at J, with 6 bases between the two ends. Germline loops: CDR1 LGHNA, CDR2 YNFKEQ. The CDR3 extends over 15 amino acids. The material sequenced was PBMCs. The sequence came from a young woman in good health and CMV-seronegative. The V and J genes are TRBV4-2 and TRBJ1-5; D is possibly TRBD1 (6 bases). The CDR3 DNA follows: TGTGCCAGCAGCCAAGAGGACAGTAGCAATCAGCCCCAGCATTTT. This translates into CASSQEDSSNQPQHF.